The 24 T cell receptor beta chains in this list originate from one sample, sequenced in a study of cytomegalovirus exposure and HLA in healthy donors. TCRdb keeps only in-frame clones here, not all; method: immunoSEQ multiplex PCR. Of some 170,000 clones listed, approximately 96% were seen once; the top ten hold approximately 0.82%. Sequencing was done on a sample of PBMCs. Source of these receptors: a woman under 30 in good health and CMV-seronegative.

This clone was seen only a few times. The chain recombines TRBV6-5 with TRBJ1-4, with D tentatively TRBD1 (6 bases). This CDR3 is 14 amino acids long. The germline V and J ends were trimmed by 6 bases and 7 bases, with 15 bases remaining between them. CDR1 is MNHEY and CDR2 is SVGAGI in the germline V gene. DNA of the CDR3: TGTGCCAGCAGAAACCAGGGGCGAGGTGAAAAACTGTTTTTT. Amino acids: CASRNQGRGEKLFF.

The chain has TRBV6-6 and TRBJ2-7; 8 bases agree with TRBD1. Unmatched junction bases numbered 7, after V lost 6 bases and J lost 3 bases. This CDR3 spans 14 amino acids. Germline CDR1 MNHNY, CDR2 SVGAGI (reference sequence). The CDR3 region has the DNA TGTGCCAGCAGCCCTAGGACAGGGAGCTACGAGCAGTACTTC. The encoded protein is CASSPRTGSYEQYF.

The gene calls are TRBV7-2 and TRBJ2-1; possibly TRBD2 for D (5 bases). V was pared by 1 base and J by 2 bases, with 9 bases between. The CDR3 has 15 amino acids. Germline loops: CDR1 SGHTA, CDR2 FQGNSA. This chain's CDR3 is CASSLGSGPYNEQFF. The CDR3 DNA reads as TGTGCCAGCAGCTTAGGGAGCGGACCCTACAATGAGCAGTTCTTC.

V is TRBV7-6 and J is TRBJ2-3, with D tentatively TRBD2 (7 bases). CDR1 and CDR2 from the germline V gene are SGHVS and FNYEAQ. CDR3 length: 15 residues. Deletions cut 5 bases from V and 0 bases from J, with 12 bases between. Here the CDR3 DNA reads TGTGCCAGCAGCCCCCGGGGGGCTAGCACAGATACGCAGTATTTT. Translation gives CASSPRGASTDTQYF.

The chain uses TRBV28 and TRBJ1-1, with D possibly matching TRBD1 (5 bases). CDR1 MDHEN and CDR2 SYDVKM come from the germline V gene. CDR3 length: 14 amino acids. Trimming pared 5 bases from V and 1 base from J, leaving 11 bases between. CDR3 amino acids: CASSAGPRNTEAFF. The CDR3 nucleotides read TGTGCCAGCAGTGCGGGACCGAGGAACACTGAAGCTTTCTTT. The full variable domain, completed using reference TRBV28 and TRBJ1-1, is DVKVTQSSRYLVKRTGEKVFLECVQDMDHENMFWYRQDPGLGLRLIYFSYDVKMKEKGDIPEGYSVSREKKERFSLILESASTNQTSMYLCASSAGPRNTEAFFGQGTRLTVV.

The CDR3 bases are TGTGCCAGCAGCACTGGACAGGGGGCGCAGCCCCAGCATTTT. Protein product: CASSTGQGAQPQHF. This chain connects TRBV7-2 to TRBJ1-5; 11 bases map to TRBD1. The CDR3 covers 14 residues. V lost 5 bases, J lost 7 bases, and 4 bases stayed unmatched. From germline, CDR1 is SGHTA and CDR2 FQGNSA.

The CDR3 DNA reads as TGTGCCAGCAGCTTAGATATACAGACAAATCAGCCCCAGCATTTT. Translated: CASSLDIQTNQPQHF. The chain couples TRBV11-3 to TRBJ1-5; no firm D call. The CDR3 consists of 15 residues. Looked up from germline, CDR1 is SGHNT and CDR2 is YENEEA. V lost 0 bases to trimming and J lost 4 bases, with 10 bases between them.

The chain combines TRBV30 with TRBJ2-1; 11 nucleotides match TRBD2. From germline, CDR1 is GTSNPN and CDR2 SVGIG (reference sequence). The CDR3 loop spans 15 amino acids. Losses at the gene ends were 2 bases for V and 10 bases for J; bases not matched to a gene: 10. Here the CDR3 reads CAWSQGLAEFREQFF. CDR3 nucleotides: TGTGCCTGGAGTCAGGGACTAGCGGAGTTTAGGGAGCAGTTCTTC.

The chain combines TRBV7-2 with TRBJ2-1; 7 nucleotides align to TRBD2. The CDR3 is 13 amino acids. Germline V gene sequence: CDR1 SGHTA, CDR2 FQGNSA. After removal of 6 bases from V and 9 bases from J, the junction contained 8 bases not matched to a gene. The CDR3 sequence is CASRGTSDREQFF. DNA of the CDR3: TGTGCCAGCAGGGGAACTAGCGATCGTGAGCAGTTCTTC. Supplemented by reference TRBV7-2 and TRBJ2-1, the full variable domain reads GAGVSQSPSNKVTEKGKDVELRCDPISGHTALYWYRQSLGQGLEFLIYFQGNSAPDKSGLPSDRFSAERTGGSVSTLTIQRTQQEDSAVYLCASRGTSDREQFFGPGTRLTVL.

Only a few counts were recorded for this clone. The chain recombines TRBV29-1 with TRBJ1-2; 7 bases are a match to TRBD1. The length of the CDR3 is 13 residues. CDR1 is SQVTM and CDR2 is ANQGSEA in the germline V gene. V lost 7 bases, J lost 2 bases, and 7 bases stayed unmatched. The DNA for the CDR3 is TGCAGCGCACTTTCACAGGGGAACTATGGCTACACCTTC. Protein: CSALSQGNYGYTF.

The chain recombines TRBV6-5 with TRBJ2-7; a possible D gene is TRBD2 (7 bases). V lost 10 bases and J 5 bases, leaving 24 bases between the germline ends. The CDR3 runs to 15 residues. Per the germline V gene, CDR1 is MNHEY and CDR2 is SVGAGI. The CDR3 bases are TGTGCCACTCAGTTAAGAGGGGGGGGCGGGGACGAGCAGTACTTC. Protein sequence: CATQLRGGGGDEQYF.

The chain links TRBV27 to TRBJ1-5, with a weak D call TRBD1 (6 bases). CDR1 and CDR2 from the germline V gene are MNHEY and SMNVEV (reference sequence). The CDR3 runs to 13 residues. Trimming shortened V by 2 bases and J by 6 bases, and 8 bases separated the two germline ends. This chain's CDR3 is CASSLQGPQPQHF. CDR3 DNA sequence: TGTGCCAGCAGTTTACAGGGGCCTCAGCCCCAGCATTTT.

The chain couples TRBV4-3 to TRBJ1-2, with 7 nucleotides matching TRBD1. Germline CDR1 and CDR2: LGHNA and YSLEER. V shed 0 bases, J shed 2 bases, and the junction held 3 bases outside the gene matches. The CDR3 loop spans 15 amino acids. The CDR3 is CASSQEGTVNYGYTF. The DNA of the CDR3 is TGCGCCAGCAGCCAAGAAGGGACAGTAAACTATGGCTACACCTTC.

The J gene is TRBJ1-2, the V gene TRBV27; 9 bases are shared with TRBD1. The V gene end was trimmed by 3 bases and the J gene end by 2 bases; junction bases not matched to a gene: 4. CDR3 length: 15 amino acids. Germline values: CDR1 MNHEY, CDR2 SMNVEV (reference sequence). For the CDR3, the DNA is TGTGCCAGCAGTTTTCAAGGACAGGGGAACTATGGCTACACCTTC. Translated: CASSFQGQGNYGYTF.

The chain links TRBV6-5 to TRBJ1-2; possible D gene TRBD1, 6 bases. The CDR3 runs 12 residues. In germline, CDR1 is MNHEY, CDR2 SVGAGI. V was shortened by 5 bases and J by 7 bases, with 11 bases between the two germline ends. The CDR3 nucleotides are TGTGCCAGCAGTCGCAAGACAGGTGGCTACACCTTC. This gives the protein CASSRKTGGYTF.

This rearrangement joins TRBV9 to TRBJ2-7, with D maybe TRBD1 (6 bases). The germline gives CDR1 SGDLS, CDR2 YYNGEE. V gave up 4 bases and J gave up 0 bases, with 11 bases separating them. This CDR3 comprises 14 residues. CDR3 region: CASSSGTTSYEQYF. The DNA of the CDR3 is TGTGCCAGCAGCTCCGGGACAACCTCCTACGAGCAGTACTTC.

This clone has only one observation. V and J are TRBV13 and TRBJ2-1, with D possibly being TRBD2 (6 bases). From germline, CDR1 is PRHDT and CDR2 FYEKMQ (reference sequence). This CDR3 spans 15 amino acids. Trimming removed 4 bases from V and 0 bases from J, with 10 bases in between. CDR3 sequence reads: CASSSGLSSYNEQFF. The CDR3, as DNA: TGTGCCAGCAGCTCGGGACTCAGCTCCTACAATGAGCAGTTCTTC.

The chain links TRBV11-2 to TRBJ2-7, with 12 positions matching TRBD2. The CDR3 is made up of 16 amino acids. V trimming: 4 bases; J trimming: 2 bases; junction bases outside the gene matches: 6. Looked up from germline, CDR1 is SGHAT and CDR2 is FQNNGV. The DNA for the CDR3 is TGTGCCAGCAGCTCAAGTCTAGCGGGGGGGACCTACGAGCAGTACTTC. This encodes CASSSSLAGGTYEQYF.

This clone was observed a single time. V is TRBV19 and J is TRBJ2-5; D is unclear. V lost 5 bases and J 7 bases, leaving 17 bases between the germline ends. There are 14 residues in the CDR3. Germline CDR1 reads LNHDA; CDR2 reads SQIVND (reference sequence). The DNA of the CDR3 is TGTGCCAGTAGTCAACAGATTCTACTCGGGACCCAGTACTTC. This sequence encodes CASSQQILLGTQYF.

The chain combines TRBV6-1 with TRBJ2-6; maybe TRBD1 (6 bases). Germline CDR1 MNHNS, CDR2 SASEGT. V was clipped by 4 bases and J by 3 bases, with 10 bases between them. This CDR3 is 15 amino acids long. The CDR3 protein is CASSVTGDGANVLTF. The CDR3 DNA sequence: TGTGCCAGCAGTGTGACAGGAGATGGGGCCAACGTCCTGACTTTC.

The gene calls are TRBV19 and TRBJ1-4; D gene uncertain. CDR1 LNHDA and CDR2 SQIVND come from the germline V gene (reference sequence). Deletions cut 3 bases from V and 5 bases from J, with 10 bases between. This CDR3 region has 14 residues. The CDR3 loop reads CASSIRVTNEKLFF. The CDR3, as DNA: TGTGCCAGTAGTATTCGGGTCACGAATGAAAAACTGTTTTTT. Complete variable domain (other parts from reference TRBV19 and TRBJ1-4): DGGITQSPKYLFRKEGQNVTLSCEQNLNHDAMYWYRQDPGQGLRLIYYSQIVNDFQKGDIAEGYSVSREKKESFPLTVTSAQKNPTAFYLCASSIRVTNEKLFFGSGTQLSVL.

CDR3 loop: CASSYSGGVEKLFF. DNA of the CDR3: TGTGCCAGCAGCTACAGCGGTGGAGTTGAAAAACTGTTTTTT. The chain carries TRBV27 and TRBJ1-4, with D unclear. Trimming took off 6 bases at V and 7 bases at J, with 15 bases between the two ends. The CDR3 has 14 residues. The germline V gene has CDR1 MNHEY and CDR2 SMNVEV (reference sequence).

This chain connects TRBV2 to TRBJ1-5; no reliable D call. The CDR3 covers 13 residues. Germline V gives CDR1 SNHLY, CDR2 FYNNEI. V shed 5 bases and J shed 7 bases, with 12 bases lying between them. The CDR3 region is CASSLGLNQPQHF. For the CDR3, the DNA is TGTGCCAGCAGTCTGGGCCTAAACCAGCCCCAGCATTTT.

The rearrangement links TRBV11-2 to TRBJ2-1; 11 nucleotides line up with TRBD2. The CDR3 covers 15 residues. In germline, CDR1 is SGHAT, CDR2 FQNNGV. The junction had 7 bases not matched to a gene; V was cut back by 5 bases and J by 7 bases. The CDR3 loop reads CASSPTSGAFNEQFF. In DNA, the CDR3 is TGTGCCAGCAGCCCGACTAGCGGGGCATTTAATGAGCAGTTCTTC.